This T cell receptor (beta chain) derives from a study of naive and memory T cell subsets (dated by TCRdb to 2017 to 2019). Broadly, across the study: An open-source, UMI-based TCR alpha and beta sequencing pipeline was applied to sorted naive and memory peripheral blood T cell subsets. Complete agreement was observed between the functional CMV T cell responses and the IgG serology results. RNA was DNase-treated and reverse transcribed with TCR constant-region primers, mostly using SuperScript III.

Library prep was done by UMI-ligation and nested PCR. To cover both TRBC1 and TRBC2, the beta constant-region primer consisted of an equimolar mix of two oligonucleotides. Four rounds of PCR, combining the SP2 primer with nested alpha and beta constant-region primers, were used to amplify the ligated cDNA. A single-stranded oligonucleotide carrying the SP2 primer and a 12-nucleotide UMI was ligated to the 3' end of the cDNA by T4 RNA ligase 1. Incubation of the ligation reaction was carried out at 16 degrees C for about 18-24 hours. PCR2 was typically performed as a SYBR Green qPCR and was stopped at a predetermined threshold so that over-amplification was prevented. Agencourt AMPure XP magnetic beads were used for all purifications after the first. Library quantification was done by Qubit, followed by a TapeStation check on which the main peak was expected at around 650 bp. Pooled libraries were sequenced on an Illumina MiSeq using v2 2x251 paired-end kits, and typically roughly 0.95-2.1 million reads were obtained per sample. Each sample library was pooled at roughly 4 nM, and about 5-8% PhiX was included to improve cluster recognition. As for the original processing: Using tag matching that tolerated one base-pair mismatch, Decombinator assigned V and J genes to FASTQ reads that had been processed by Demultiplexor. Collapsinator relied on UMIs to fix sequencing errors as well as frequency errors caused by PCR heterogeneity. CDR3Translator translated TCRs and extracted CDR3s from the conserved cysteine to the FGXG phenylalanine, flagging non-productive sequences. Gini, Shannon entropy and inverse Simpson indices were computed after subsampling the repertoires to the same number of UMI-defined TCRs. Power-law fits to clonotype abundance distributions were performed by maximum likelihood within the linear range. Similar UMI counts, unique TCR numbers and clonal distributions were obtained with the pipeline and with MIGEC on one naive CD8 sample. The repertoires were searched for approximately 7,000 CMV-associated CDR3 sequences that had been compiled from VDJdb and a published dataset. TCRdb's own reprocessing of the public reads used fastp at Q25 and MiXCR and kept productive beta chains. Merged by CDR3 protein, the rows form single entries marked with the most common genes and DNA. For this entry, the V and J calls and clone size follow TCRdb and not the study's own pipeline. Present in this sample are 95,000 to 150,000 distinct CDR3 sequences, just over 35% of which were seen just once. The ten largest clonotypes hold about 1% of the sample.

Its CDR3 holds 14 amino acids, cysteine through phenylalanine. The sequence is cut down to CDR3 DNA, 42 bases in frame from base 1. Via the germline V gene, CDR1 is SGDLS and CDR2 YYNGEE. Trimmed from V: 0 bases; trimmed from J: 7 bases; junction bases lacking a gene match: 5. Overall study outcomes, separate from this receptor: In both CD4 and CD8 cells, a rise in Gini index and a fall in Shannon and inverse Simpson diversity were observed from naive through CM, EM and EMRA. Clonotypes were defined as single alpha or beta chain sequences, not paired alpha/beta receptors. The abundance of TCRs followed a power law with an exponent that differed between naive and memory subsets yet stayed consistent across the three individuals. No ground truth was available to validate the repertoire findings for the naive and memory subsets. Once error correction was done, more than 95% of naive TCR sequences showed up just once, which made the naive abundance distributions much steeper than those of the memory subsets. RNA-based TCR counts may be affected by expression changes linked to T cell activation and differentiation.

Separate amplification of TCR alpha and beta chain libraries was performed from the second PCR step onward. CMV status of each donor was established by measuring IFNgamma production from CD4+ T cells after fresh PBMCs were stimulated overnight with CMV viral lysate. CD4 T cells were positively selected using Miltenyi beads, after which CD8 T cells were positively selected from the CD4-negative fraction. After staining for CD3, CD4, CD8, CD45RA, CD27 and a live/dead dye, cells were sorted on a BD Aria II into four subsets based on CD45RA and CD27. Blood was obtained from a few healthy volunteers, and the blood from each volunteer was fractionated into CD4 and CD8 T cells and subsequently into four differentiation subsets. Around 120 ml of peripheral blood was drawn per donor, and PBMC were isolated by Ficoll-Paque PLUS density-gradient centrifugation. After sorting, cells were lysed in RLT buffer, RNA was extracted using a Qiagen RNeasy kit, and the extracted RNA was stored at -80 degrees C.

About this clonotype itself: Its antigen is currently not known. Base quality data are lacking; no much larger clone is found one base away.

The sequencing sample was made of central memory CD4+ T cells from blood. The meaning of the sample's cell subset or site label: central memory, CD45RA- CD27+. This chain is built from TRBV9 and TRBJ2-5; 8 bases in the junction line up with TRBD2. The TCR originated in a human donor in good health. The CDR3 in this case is CASSVDSGEGTQYF. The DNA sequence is TGTGCCAGCAGCGTAGATAGCGGGGAGGGGACCCAGTACTTC.